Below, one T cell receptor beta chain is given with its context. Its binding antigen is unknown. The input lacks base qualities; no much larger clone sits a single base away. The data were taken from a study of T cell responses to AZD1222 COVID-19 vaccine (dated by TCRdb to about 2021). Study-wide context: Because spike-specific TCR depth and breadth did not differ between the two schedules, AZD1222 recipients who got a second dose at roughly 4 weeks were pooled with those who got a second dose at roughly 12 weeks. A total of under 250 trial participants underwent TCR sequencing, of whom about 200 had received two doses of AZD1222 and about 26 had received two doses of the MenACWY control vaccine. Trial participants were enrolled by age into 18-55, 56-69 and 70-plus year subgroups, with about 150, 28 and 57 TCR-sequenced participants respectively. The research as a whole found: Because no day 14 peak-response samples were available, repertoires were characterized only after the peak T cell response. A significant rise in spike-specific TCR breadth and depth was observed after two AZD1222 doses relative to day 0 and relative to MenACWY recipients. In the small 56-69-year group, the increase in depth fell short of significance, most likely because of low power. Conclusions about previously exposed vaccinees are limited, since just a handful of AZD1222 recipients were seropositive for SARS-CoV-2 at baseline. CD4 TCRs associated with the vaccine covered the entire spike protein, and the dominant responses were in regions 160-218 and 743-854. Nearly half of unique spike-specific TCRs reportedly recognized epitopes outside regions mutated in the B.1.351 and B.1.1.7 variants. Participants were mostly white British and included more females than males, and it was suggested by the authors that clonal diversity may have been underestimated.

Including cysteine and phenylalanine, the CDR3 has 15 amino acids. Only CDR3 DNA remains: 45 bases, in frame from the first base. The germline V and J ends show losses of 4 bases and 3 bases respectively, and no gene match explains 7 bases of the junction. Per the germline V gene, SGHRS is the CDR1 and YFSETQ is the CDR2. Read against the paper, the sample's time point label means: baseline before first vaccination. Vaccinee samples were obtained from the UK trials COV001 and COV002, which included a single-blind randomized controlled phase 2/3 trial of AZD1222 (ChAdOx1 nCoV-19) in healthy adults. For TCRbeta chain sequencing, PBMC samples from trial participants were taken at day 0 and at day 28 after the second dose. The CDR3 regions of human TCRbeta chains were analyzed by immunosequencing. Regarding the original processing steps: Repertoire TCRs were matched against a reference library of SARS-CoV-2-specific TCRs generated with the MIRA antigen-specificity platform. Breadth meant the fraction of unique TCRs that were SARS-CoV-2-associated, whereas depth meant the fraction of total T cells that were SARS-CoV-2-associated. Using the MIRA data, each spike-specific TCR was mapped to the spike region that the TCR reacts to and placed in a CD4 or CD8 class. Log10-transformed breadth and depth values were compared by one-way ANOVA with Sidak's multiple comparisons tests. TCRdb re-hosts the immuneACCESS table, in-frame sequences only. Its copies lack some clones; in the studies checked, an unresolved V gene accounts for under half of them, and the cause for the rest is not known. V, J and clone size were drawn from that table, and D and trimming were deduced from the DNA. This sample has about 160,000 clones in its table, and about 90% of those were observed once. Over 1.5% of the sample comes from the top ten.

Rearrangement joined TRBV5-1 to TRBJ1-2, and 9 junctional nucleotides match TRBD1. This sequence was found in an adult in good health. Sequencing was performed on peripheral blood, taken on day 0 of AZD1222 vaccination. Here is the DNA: TGCGCCAGCAGCACAGGGACAGGGTTTTACTATGGCTACACCTTC. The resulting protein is CASSTGTGFYYGYTF. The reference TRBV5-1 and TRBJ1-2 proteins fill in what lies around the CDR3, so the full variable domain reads KAGVTQTPRYLIKTRGQQVTLSCSPISGHRSVSWYQQTPGQGLQFLFEYFSETQRNKGNFPGRFSGRQFSNSRSEMNVSTLELGDSALYLCASSTGTGFYYGYTFGSGTRLTVV.